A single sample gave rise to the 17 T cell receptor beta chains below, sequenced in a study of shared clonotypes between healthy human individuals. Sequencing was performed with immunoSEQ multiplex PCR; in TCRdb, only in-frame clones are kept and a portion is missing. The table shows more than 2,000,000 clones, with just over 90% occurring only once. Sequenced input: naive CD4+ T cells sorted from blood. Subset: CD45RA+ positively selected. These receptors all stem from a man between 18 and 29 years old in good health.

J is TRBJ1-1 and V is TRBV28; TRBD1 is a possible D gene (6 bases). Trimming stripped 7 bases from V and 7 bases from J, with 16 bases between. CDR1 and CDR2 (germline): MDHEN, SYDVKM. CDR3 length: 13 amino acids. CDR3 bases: TGTGCCAGCATCGAGGGGGGGGAAGGTGAAGCTTTCTTT. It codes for CASIEGGEGEAFF.

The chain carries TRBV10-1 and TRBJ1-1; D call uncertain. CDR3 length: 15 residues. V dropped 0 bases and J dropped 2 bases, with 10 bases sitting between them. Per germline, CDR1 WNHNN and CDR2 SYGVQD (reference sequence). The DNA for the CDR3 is TGCGCCAGCAGTGAGTCGATGGGGTTTAACACTGAAGCTTTCTTT. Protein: CASSESMGFNTEAFF.

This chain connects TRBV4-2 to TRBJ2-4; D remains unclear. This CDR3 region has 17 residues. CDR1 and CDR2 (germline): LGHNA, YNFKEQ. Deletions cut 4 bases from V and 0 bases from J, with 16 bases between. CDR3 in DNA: TGTGCCAGCAGCCCCATGGGCGCGGACCTAGCCAAAAACATTCAGTACTTC. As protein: CASSPMGADLAKNIQYF.

CDR3 amino acids: CASSGDRASTYEQYF. Written as DNA, the CDR3 is TGTGCCAGCAGTGGGGACAGGGCCTCCACCTACGAGCAGTACTTC. The V call is TRBV7-9, the J call TRBJ2-7; the match to TRBD1 covers 9 bases. Per the germline V gene, CDR1 is SEHNR and CDR2 is FQNEAQ (reference sequence). The CDR3 spans 15 residues. The junction had 8 bases not matched to a gene; V was cut back by 6 bases and J by 2 bases.

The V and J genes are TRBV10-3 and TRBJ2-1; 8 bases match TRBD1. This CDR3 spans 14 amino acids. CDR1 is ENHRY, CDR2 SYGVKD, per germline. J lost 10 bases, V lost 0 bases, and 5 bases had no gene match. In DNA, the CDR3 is TGTGCCATCAGTGAGTCAAACAGGGGGAACGAGCAGTTCTTC. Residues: CAISESNRGNEQFF.

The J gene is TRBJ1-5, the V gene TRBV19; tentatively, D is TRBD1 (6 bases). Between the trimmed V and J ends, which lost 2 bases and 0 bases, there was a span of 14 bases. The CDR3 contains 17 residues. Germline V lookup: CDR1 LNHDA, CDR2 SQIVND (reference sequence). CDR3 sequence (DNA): TGTGCCAGTAGTATAACAGGGATCATCTATAGCAATCAGCCCCAGCATTTT. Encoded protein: CASSITGIIYSNQPQHF.

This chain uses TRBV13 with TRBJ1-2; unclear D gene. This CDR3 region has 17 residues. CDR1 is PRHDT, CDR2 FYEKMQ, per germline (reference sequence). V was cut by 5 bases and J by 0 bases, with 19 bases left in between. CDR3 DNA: TGTGCCAGCAGCCCTTTGGCGGGAGCTCGAGCTAACTATGGCTACACCTTC. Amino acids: CASSPLAGARANYGYTF.

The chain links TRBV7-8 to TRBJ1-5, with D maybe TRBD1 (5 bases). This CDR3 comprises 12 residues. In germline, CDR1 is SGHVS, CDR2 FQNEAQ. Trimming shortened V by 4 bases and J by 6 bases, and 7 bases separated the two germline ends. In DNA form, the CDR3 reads TGTGCCAGCAGCTCCCAGGGTCAGCCCCAGCATTTT. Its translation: CASSSQGQPQHF.

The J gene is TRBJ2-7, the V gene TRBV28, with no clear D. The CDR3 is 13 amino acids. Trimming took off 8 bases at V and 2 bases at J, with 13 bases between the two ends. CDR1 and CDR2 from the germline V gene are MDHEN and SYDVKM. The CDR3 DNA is TGTGCCAGCGTCTCAAGGGCCCCCTACGAGCAGTACTTC. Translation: CASVSRAPYEQYF.

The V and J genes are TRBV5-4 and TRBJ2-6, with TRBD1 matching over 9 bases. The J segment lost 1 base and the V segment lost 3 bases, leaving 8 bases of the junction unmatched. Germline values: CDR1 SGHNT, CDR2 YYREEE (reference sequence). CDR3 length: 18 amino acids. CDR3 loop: CASSSWTGERSGANVLTF. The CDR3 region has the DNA TGTGCCAGCAGCTCGTGGACAGGGGAGAGATCTGGGGCCAACGTCCTGACTTTC.

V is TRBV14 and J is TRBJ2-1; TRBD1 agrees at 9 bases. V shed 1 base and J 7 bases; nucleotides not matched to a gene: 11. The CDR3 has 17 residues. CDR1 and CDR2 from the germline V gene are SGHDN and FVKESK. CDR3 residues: CASSQVHQDRGGNEQFF. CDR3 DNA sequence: TGTGCCAGCAGCCAAGTGCATCAGGACAGGGGAGGTAATGAGCAGTTCTTC.

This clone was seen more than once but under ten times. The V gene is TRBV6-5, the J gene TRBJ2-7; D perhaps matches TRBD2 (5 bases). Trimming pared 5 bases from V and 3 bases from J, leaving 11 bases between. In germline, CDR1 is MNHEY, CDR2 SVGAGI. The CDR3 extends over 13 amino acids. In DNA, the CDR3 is TGTGCCAGCAGTCGGGAAAGGGTCTACGAGCAGTACTTC. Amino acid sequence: CASSRERVYEQYF.

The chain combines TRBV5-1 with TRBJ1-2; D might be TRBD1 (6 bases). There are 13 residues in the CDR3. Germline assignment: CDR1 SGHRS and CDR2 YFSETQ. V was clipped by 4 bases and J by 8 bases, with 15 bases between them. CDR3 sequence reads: CASSVRGLGGYTF. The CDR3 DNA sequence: TGCGCCAGCAGCGTCAGGGGACTGGGAGGCTACACCTTC.

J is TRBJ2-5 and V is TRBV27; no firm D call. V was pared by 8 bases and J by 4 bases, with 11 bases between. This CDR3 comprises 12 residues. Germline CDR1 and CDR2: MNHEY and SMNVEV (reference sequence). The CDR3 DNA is TGTGCCAGCGGATGGGTGACAGAGACCCAGTACTTC. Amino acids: CASGWVTETQYF.

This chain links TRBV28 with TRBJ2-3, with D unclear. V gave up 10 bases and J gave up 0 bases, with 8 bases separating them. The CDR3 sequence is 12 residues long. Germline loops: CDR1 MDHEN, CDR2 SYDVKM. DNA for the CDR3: TGTGCCACCCGTAGGAGCACAGATACGCAGTATTTT. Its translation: CATRRSTDTQYF. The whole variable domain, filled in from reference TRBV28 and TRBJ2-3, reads DVKVTQSSRYLVKRTGEKVFLECVQDMDHENMFWYRQDPGLGLRLIYFSYDVKMKEKGDIPEGYSVSREKKERFSLILESASTNQTSMYLCATRRSTDTQYFGPGTRLTVL.

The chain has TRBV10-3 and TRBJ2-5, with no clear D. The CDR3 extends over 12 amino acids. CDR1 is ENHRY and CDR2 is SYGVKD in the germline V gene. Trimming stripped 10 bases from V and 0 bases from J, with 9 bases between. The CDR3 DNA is TGTGCCACCAGATTAAACCAAGAGACCCAGTACTTC. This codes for CATRLNQETQYF.

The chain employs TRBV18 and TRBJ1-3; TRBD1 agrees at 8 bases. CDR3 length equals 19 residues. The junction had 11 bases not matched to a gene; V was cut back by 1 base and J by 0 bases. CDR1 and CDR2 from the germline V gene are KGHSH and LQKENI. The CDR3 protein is CASSPRTGSLQLSGNTIYF. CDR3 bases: TGTGCCAGCTCACCACGGACAGGGAGTCTACAACTCTCTGGAAACACCATATATTTT.